This T cell receptor (beta chain) is from a study of T cell repertoires in cytomegalovirus infection. Study summary: Matching HLA type, along with CMV infection, was indicated by public TCR beta signatures. Study results and caveats: Accumulated public TCR beta family frequency recognized individuals carrying CMV together with the relevant HLA. What dominated the ex vivo response were HLA-C-restricted CMV-specific TCR beta clonotypes.

The germline V gene encodes CDR1 MNHEY and CDR2 SVGAGI. The CDR3 sequence is 14 residues long. V was pared by 2 bases and J by 1 base, with 8 bases between. In this sample, this clonotype turned up many times. Its antigen is unidentified. Each CDR3 protein gets one entry after TCRdb re-called the reads with MiXCR. The sample has 650,000 to 900,000 distinct CDR3 sequences, 25% to 30% seen once; the top ten hold around 12%. The J gene is TRBJ1-1, the V gene TRBV6-5; D uncertain. Specimen: cultured CD8+ T cells from PBMCs, collected from culture after CMV antigen stimulation. This sequence originates from a human donor in good health (CMV status not recorded). Some clones in this sample may be carry-over from other donors' samples. The CDR3 region has the DNA TGTGCCAGCAGTTACGAAAGCTCGAACACTGAAGCTTTCTTT. It codes for CASSYESSNTEAFF.